A single sample is the source of the 5 T cell receptor beta chains below, sequenced in a study of CD8 T cells in ankylosing spondylitis (dated 2017 in TCRdb). Their antigens are not known. Findings and caveats that apply to the study as a whole: A TCR beta motif made up of eight or nine highly homologous amino acid variants appeared to be characteristic of blood from ankylosing spondylitis patients.

To prepare the library, 5' RACE was applied. For sequencing, an Illumina HiSeq 2500 was employed. Using fastp at Q25 and MiXCR, TCRdb reprocessed the public reads and kept productive beta chains. Rows merge per CDR3 protein into single entries with the most common DNA and genes. This sample comprises about 460,000 distinct CDR3 sequences, roughly 5.3% of them detected only once. The top ten clones comprise 3% to 4% of the sample. The sequenced sample consisted of blood, either unsorted or a sorted T cell fraction (not recorded which). Every receptor here comes from a male donor with ankylosing spondylitis.

The chain uses TRBV6-5 and TRBJ2-3; D ambiguous. The CDR3 runs 14 residues. The V gene lost 0 bases and the J gene lost 2 bases, with 6 bases spanning the gap. Germline loops: CDR1 MNHEY, CDR2 SVGAGI. DNA of the CDR3: TGTGCCAGCAGTTACTCTACCCACACAGATACGCAGTATTTT. This encodes CASSYSTHTDTQYF.

This clonotype was counted many times. The rearrangement joins TRBV4-1 to TRBJ1-4; no definite D call. The germline V gene encodes CDR1 MGHRA and CDR2 YSYEKL. The V end was cut by 8 bases, the J end by 5 bases, with 12 bases between. This CDR3 comprises 13 residues. CDR3 sequence (DNA): TGCGCCAGCGGCCGGTTGGGGAATGAAAAACTGTTTTTT. Translated: CASGRLGNEKLFF.

This clonotype has a count of ten or more. The chain combines TRBV10-2 with TRBJ2-4; 10 positions match TRBD2. Per the germline V gene, CDR1 is WSHSY and CDR2 is SAAADI. CDR3 length equals 14 residues. The V segment lost 7 bases and the J segment 2 bases; nucleotides outside the gene matches: 2. CDR3 nucleotides: TGCGCCAGCAAGCGGGAGGGTTCCAAAAACATTCAGTACTTC. Its protein product is CASKREGSKNIQYF.

This clonotype has ten or more counts. V usage is TRBV12-3 or TRBV12-4 and J usage is TRBJ2-1; D gene uncertain. Trimming pared 4 bases from V and 6 bases from J, leaving 10 bases between. This CDR3 comprises 13 residues. The CDR3 bases are TGTGCCAGCAGTTACTGGGATCGCAATGAGCAGTTCTTC. It encodes CASSYWDRNEQFF.

This clonotype was detected ten times or more. The rearrangement links TRBV5-1 to TRBJ2-3; D is uncertain. The CDR3 extends over 13 amino acids. With 0 bases removed from V and 5 bases from J, the gap between germline ends came to 7 bases. Germline V gene sequence: CDR1 SGHRS, CDR2 YFSETQ. In DNA, the CDR3 is TGCGCCAGCAGCTTGGACAGTATAGATACGCAGTATTTT. Translating gives CASSLDSIDTQYF.